The 5 T cell receptor beta chains below come from one sample, sequenced in a study of blood T cells in healthy people across ages. Combining a sample-barcoded 5' primer with a J-beta primer mix, a second PCR ran for roughly 6 to 11 cycles. A single record per CDR3 protein comes from TCRdb applying MiXCR to the 5' RACE reads. The sample carries 500,000 to 600,000 distinct CDR3 sequences, 25% to 30% recorded once. Sequenced sample: blood. The source of these receptors is a woman aged 70 to 79 in good health.

V and J are TRBV29-1 and TRBJ2-2; D gene ambiguous. The V gene's germline CDR1 is SQVTM and CDR2 ANQGSEA. With 1 base removed from V and 8 bases from J, the gap between germline ends came to 8 bases. This CDR3 has 12 residues. The CDR3 sequence is CSVEGPTGELFF. In DNA, the CDR3 is TGCAGCGTTGAAGGGCCAACTGGGGAGCTGTTTTTT.

The table lists this clonotype with a few counts. The chain recombines TRBV20-1 with TRBJ2-5, with TRBD2 matching 10 bases. The CDR3 has 16 residues. Unmatched junction bases numbered 11, after V lost 5 bases and J lost 2 bases. Germline assignment: CDR1 DFQATT and CDR2 SNEGSKA (reference sequence). DNA for the CDR3: TGCAGTGCTTCGCCGAGTAGCGGGGGGATGCAAGAGACCCAGTACTTC. Protein sequence: CSASPSSGGMQETQYF.

V is TRBV9 and J is TRBJ2-7, with 8 bases that match TRBD1. Germline V gene sequence: CDR1 SGDLS, CDR2 YYNGEE. V shed 3 bases, J shed 3 bases, and the junction held 5 bases outside the gene matches. The CDR3 sequence is 14 residues long. CDR3 sequence: CASSAGGVIYEQYF. DNA of the CDR3: TGTGCCAGCAGCGCAGGGGGCGTTATCTACGAGCAGTACTTC.

The rearrangement uses TRBV11-2 and TRBJ1-4; D call uncertain. Trimming removed 4 bases at V and 5 bases at J, with 14 bases between. This CDR3 is 15 amino acids long. Germline CDR1 is SGHAT and CDR2 is FQNNGV. DNA of the CDR3: TGTGCCAGCAGCTCATGGACGGCGGGCAATGAAAAACTGTTTTTT. This translates into CASSSWTAGNEKLFF.

This clonotype has only a few counts. V gene TRBV9 combines with J gene TRBJ2-5, with D possibly TRBD1 on 6 matching bases. Gene TRBJ2-1 matches the end of the DNA better, so the J call may be wrong. The CDR3 consists of 14 residues. The germline CDR1 and CDR2 sequences are SGDLS and YYNGEE. As DNA, the CDR3 is TGTGCCAGCAGCGGAGGACAGAACTACAATGAGCAGTTCTTC. Translated: CASSGGQNYNEQFF.